This TCR beta chain appears in the sequencing data of a study of T cells in tumors after PD-1 blockade. The wider study: A subset received ongoing vismodegib 150 mg daily alongside anti-PD-1 therapy. The study, taken as a whole, reports: Clonal replacement was seen across treatment, not between pre-treatment samples. Some novel exhausted tumor clones appeared in pre-treatment blood, suggesting peripheral recruitment.

The assay was immunoSEQ multiplex PCR, and TCRdb's table has in-frame clones only and misses some. This table holds some 1,600 clones, roughly 67% found once. Tumor biopsies came from the same primary tumor site before and after PD-1 blockade. A note on this clone: Its antigen remains unidentified.

The V gene's germline CDR1 is SGHAT and CDR2 FQNNGV. With 2 bases removed from V and 5 bases from J, the gap between germline ends came to 6 bases. The CDR3 consists of 12 residues. The J gene is TRBJ1-1, the V gene TRBV11-2; D unclear. Source: tumor tissue, taken before anti-PD-1 treatment. This receptor was identified in a human donor with cutaneous squamous cell carcinoma. For the CDR3, the DNA is TGTGCCAGCAGCTTAAGTTGGACTGAAGCTTTCTTT. It encodes CASSLSWTEAFF.